Detailed here is one T cell receptor beta chain. Per the original methods: Filtering differed, since immunoSEQ gave only junction sequences and no quality scores. Clones were read by immunoSEQ multiplex PCR, and TCRdb kept only the in-frame ones, dropping some. V and J calls and clone size are as listed in that table; D and trimming were resolved from the DNA. This table holds 950,000 to 1,300,000 clones, about 77% found once. The data stem from a study of shared clonotypes between healthy human individuals. The CDR3 has 16 residues. V dropped 4 bases and J dropped 4 bases, with 19 bases sitting between them. The germline CDR1 and CDR2 sequences are MNHNS and SASEGT.

This receptor was identified in a man aged 18 to 30 in good health. V usage is TRBV6-1 and J usage is TRBJ1-2, with D maybe TRBD1 (6 bases). What was sequenced was memory CD4+ T cells sorted from blood. The sample's subset: CD45RA-negative fraction. CDR3 loop: CASSGSLQGLLYGYTF. The CDR3 nucleotides read TGTGCCAGCAGTGGTTCATTACAGGGTTTACTCTATGGCTACACCTTC.